The next 23 T cell receptor beta chains were all read from a single sample in a study of T cells in Graves' hyperthyroidism and ophthalmopathy. There were TCR beta CDR3 regions amplified from RNA transcripts. An initial round of RT-PCR targeting the TCR CDR3 relied on the HTBI primer set. TCRdb independently ran MiXCR on the multiplex PCR reads; one entry per CDR3 protein. The top ten hold 7.7% of the sample, which has fewer than 550,000 distinct CDR3 sequences, more than 15% seen once. Sequencing was done on a sample of blood. These receptor sequences come from a woman in her late teens or twenties with Graves' hyperthyroidism.

This clonotype was observed many times. The V call is TRBV20-1, the J call TRBJ1-2; tentatively, D is TRBD1 (6 bases). The V and J ends lost 0 bases and 0 bases respectively, with 11 bases between them. The CDR3 sequence is 15 residues long. Germline V lookup: CDR1 DFQATT, CDR2 SNEGSKA (reference sequence). The CDR3 loop is CSARDGGRANYGYTF. Here the CDR3 DNA reads TGCAGTGCTAGAGATGGGGGCAGAGCTAACTATGGCTACACCTTC.

This clonotype showed up many times. V and J are TRBV7-3 and TRBJ2-2; 7 nucleotides match TRBD2. The germline V gene has CDR1 SGHTA and CDR2 FQGTGA. Trimming cost V 5 bases and J 5 bases; bases outside gene matches: 5. CDR3 length: 14 residues. DNA of the CDR3: TGTGCCAGCAGCACTAGCGTTACGACCGGGGAGCTGTTTTTT. Encoded protein: CASSTSVTTGELFF.

The chain is built from TRBV2 and TRBJ1-2, with 10 bases fitting TRBD1. With V trimmed by 6 bases and J by 8 bases, 12 bases remained unmatched. Germline CDR1 and CDR2: SNHLY and FYNNEI. This CDR3 contains 15 residues. The CDR3 here is CASRDRQGATRGYTF. The DNA for the CDR3 is TGTGCCAGCAGGGATAGACAGGGGGCGACGCGCGGCTACACCTTC. The whole variable domain, filled in from reference TRBV2 and TRBJ1-2, reads EPEVTQTPSHQVTQMGQEVILRCVPISNHLYFYWYRQILGQKVEFLVSFYNNEISEKSEIFDDQFSVERPDGSNFTLKIRSTKLEDSAMYFCASRDRQGATRGYTFGSGTRLTVV.

This clonotype came up many times. V is TRBV12-3 or TRBV12-4 and J is TRBJ1-4; D is possibly TRBD1 (5 bases). V lost 6 bases to trimming and J lost 7 bases, with 18 bases between them. The CDR3 runs to 15 residues. The CDR3 loop reads CASSPTGGSGEKLFF. The CDR3 DNA reads as TGTGCCAGCAGCCCCACAGGCGGGTCGGGTGAAAAACTGTTTTTT.

This clonotype was recorded at least ten times. The CDR3 spells CASSLFFYEQYF. The CDR3 nucleotides read TGTGCCAGCAGCTTATTCTTCTACGAGCAGTACTTC. The V call is TRBV7-9, the J call TRBJ2-7; D not resolved. V lost 2 bases to trimming and J lost 3 bases, with 5 bases between them. The CDR3 is made up of 12 amino acids. CDR1 SEHNR and CDR2 FQNEAQ come from the germline V gene (reference sequence).

The DNA for the CDR3 is TGCGCCAGCAGCCCTCAGGGACGGACCACAGATACGCAGTATTTT. Protein sequence: CASSPQGRTTDTQYF. The V gene is TRBV5-1, the J gene TRBJ2-3; D is perhaps TRBD1 or TRBD2 (5 bases each). Germline CDR1 is SGHRS and CDR2 is YFSETQ. V was shortened by 4 bases and J by 2 bases, with 14 bases between the two germline ends. The CDR3 extends over 15 amino acids.

This clonotype has at least ten counts. CDR3 region: CASSGDSKSYGYTF. CDR3 in DNA: TGTGCCAGCAGTGGGGACAGCAAGTCCTATGGCTACACCTTC. The chain links TRBV2 to TRBJ1-2, with 7 bases aligning to TRBD1. V lost 4 bases and J lost 4; bases outside the gene matches: 6. The CDR3 spans 14 residues. From germline, CDR1 is SNHLY and CDR2 FYNNEI.

This clonotype showed up many times. This chain uses TRBV19 with TRBJ2-5; D remains unclear. The germline gives CDR1 LNHDA, CDR2 SQIVND (reference sequence). V gave up 2 bases and J gave up 10 bases, with 23 bases separating them. The CDR3 totals 16 residues. The CDR3 nucleotides are TGTGCCAGTAGTATAATTCGTGGCGGTGCTGGCCGAGTCCAGTACTTC. The encoded protein is CASSIIRGGAGRVQYF.

This clonotype was recorded many times. The CDR3 reads CASSKNSGSAGELFF. In DNA form, the CDR3 reads TGTGCCAGCAGCAAGAATAGCGGGAGCGCCGGGGAGCTGTTTTTT. The chain employs TRBV7-2 and TRBJ2-2; 9 bases are a match to TRBD2. J was trimmed by 6 bases and V by 5 bases; bases with no gene match: 7. The CDR3 runs to 15 residues. Per the germline V gene, CDR1 is SGHTA and CDR2 is FQGNSA.

This clonotype has ten or more counts. The chain links TRBV20-1 to TRBJ1-2; TRBD1 aligns across 7 bases. Germline CDR1 reads DFQATT; CDR2 reads SNEGSKA (reference sequence). V dropped 0 bases and J dropped 8; count of bases not matched to a gene: 9. The CDR3 is 14 residues long. CDR3 loop: CSARDREGARGYTF. In nucleotides, the CDR3 is TGCAGTGCTAGAGATCGGGAGGGGGCTAGGGGCTACACCTTC.

The chain joins TRBV7-8 to TRBJ1-6; D gene ambiguous. Germline CDR1 reads SGHVS; CDR2 reads FQNEAQ. V lost 1 base and J lost 5, with 15 bases in between. CDR3 length equals 17 residues. The CDR3 region has the DNA TGTGCCAGCAGCTTAGGGCACTCAAAGGGCGATAATTCACCCCTCCACTTT. This sequence encodes CASSLGHSKGDNSPLHF.

This clonotype has at least ten counts. V gene TRBV13 combines with J gene TRBJ2-3, with D maybe TRBD2 (5 bases). V lost 4 bases to trimming and J lost 4 bases, with 27 bases between them. Germline-derived CDR1 and CDR2 are PRHDT and FYEKMQ (reference sequence). The CDR3 has 19 residues. CDR3 protein: CASSSPRADAREKADTQYF. The CDR3 bases are TGTGCCAGCAGCTCTCCCCGCGCCGATGCGAGGGAGAAGGCAGATACGCAGTATTTT. Combining the CDR3 with reference TRBV13 and TRBJ2-3 gives the whole variable domain AAGVIQSPRHLIKEKRETATLKCYPIPRHDTVYWYQQGPGQDPQFLISFYEKMQSDKGSIPDRFSAQQFSDYHSELNMSSLELGDSALYFCASSSPRADAREKADTQYFGPGTRLTVL.

This clonotype was counted many times. The CDR3 DNA follows: TGTGCCAGTAGGGGACAAGGCGCCTACGAGCAGTACTTC. It translates to CASRGQGAYEQYF. The chain links TRBV19 to TRBJ2-7; possible D gene TRBD1, 6 bases. The germline V gene encodes CDR1 LNHDA and CDR2 SQIVND (reference sequence). The CDR3 extends over 13 amino acids. Between the trimmed V and J ends, which lost 6 bases and 2 bases, there was a span of 11 bases. Variable domain in full (rest from reference TRBV19 and TRBJ2-7): DGGITQSPKYLFRKEGQNVTLSCEQNLNHDAMYWYRQDPGQGLRLIYYSQIVNDFQKGDIAEGYSVSREKKESFPLTVTSAQKNPTAFYLCASRGQGAYEQYFGPGTRLTVT.

The V and J genes are TRBV7-2 and TRBJ2-1, with 13 bases lining up with TRBD2. CDR3 length: 16 residues. Per germline, CDR1 SGHTA and CDR2 FQGNSA. V was clipped by 4 bases and J by 8 bases; unmatched bases: 8. The CDR3 region is CASSSSGTSGIHEQFF. In nucleotides, the CDR3 is TGTGCCAGCAGCTCCTCCGGGACTAGCGGGATCCATGAGCAGTTCTTC.

This clonotype was seen repeatedly, ten times or more. The chain recombines TRBV28 with TRBJ1-2; 9 nucleotides agree with TRBD1. The V segment lost 5 bases and the J segment 4 bases; nucleotides outside the gene matches: 14. CDR3 length: 17 residues. From germline, CDR1 is MDHEN and CDR2 SYDVKM. CDR3 DNA: TGTGCCAGCAGTCAAACCAAAGCCGGGACAGGGACCTATGGCTACACCTTC. This sequence encodes CASSQTKAGTGTYGYTF.

On this clonotype itself: A much more abundant neighbour one base away suggests this may be a read error. The missing conserved phenylalanine or tryptophan at the end of this CDR3 makes a read error likely. The chain has TRBV19 and TRBJ1-6; D remains ambiguous. CDR3 length equals 18 residues. Between the trimmed V and J ends, which lost 1 base and 0 bases, there was a span of 13 bases. CDR1 LNHDA and CDR2 SQIVND come from the germline V gene (reference sequence). As DNA, the CDR3 is TGTGCCAGTAGTATAGGCGGACGGTCGAGCTCCTATAATTCACCCCTCCACTCT. Translated: CASSIGGRSSSYNSPLHS.

In this sample, this clonotype turned up many times. The V call is TRBV30, the J call TRBJ2-1, with 7 bases identical to TRBD1. The V gene end was trimmed by 4 bases and the J gene end by 6 bases; junction bases not matched to a gene: 18. CDR3 length: 17 amino acids. The germline CDR1 and CDR2 sequences are GTSNPN and SVGIG (reference sequence). In DNA, the CDR3 is TGTGCCTGGAAGCCCCCTCCGACAGGGCCCCGCGGCAATGAGCAGTTCTTC. Translated: CAWKPPPTGPRGNEQFF.

This clonotype occurred a few times. The chain links TRBV29-1 to TRBJ2-5; 9 nucleotides agree with TRBD2. This CDR3 has 14 residues. Germline lookup yields CDR1 SQVTM and CDR2 ANQGSEA. The V segment lost 4 bases and the J segment 5 bases; nucleotides outside the gene matches: 8. The CDR3 loop reads CSVGRLAGLETQYF. As DNA, the CDR3 is TGCAGCGTTGGAAGGCTAGCGGGGCTGGAGACCCAGTACTTC. Supplemented by reference TRBV29-1 and TRBJ2-5, the full variable domain reads SAVISQKPSRDICQRGTSLTIQCQVDSQVTMMFWYRQQPGQSLTLIATANQGSEATYESGFVIDKFPISRPNLTFSTLTVSNMSPEDSSIYLCSVGRLAGLETQYFGPGTRLLVL.

This clonotype was seen repeatedly, ten times or more. One end of the junction does not line up with germline, which may come from a read error. The chain joins TRBV4-1 to TRBJ2-3; D is possibly TRBD1 or TRBD2 (5 bases each). Germline lookup yields CDR1 MGHRA and CDR2 YSYEKL. The CDR3 length is 13 residues. The CDR3 protein is CASSQSWGDTQYF. The DNA for the CDR3 is TGCGCCAGTAGCCAAAGTTGGGGGGATACGCAGTATTTT.

This clonotype showed up many times. CDR3 sequence (DNA): TGTGCCAGCAGCTCGGACACCTTAGCCAAAAACATTCAGTACTTC. Protein product: CASSSDTLAKNIQYF. The chain is built from TRBV3-1 and TRBJ2-4, with D maybe TRBD1 (5 bases). V lost 5 bases and J 0 bases, leaving 11 bases between the germline ends. The CDR3 is 15 amino acids. Germline CDR1 LGHDT, CDR2 YNNKEL (reference sequence).

Many counts were recorded for this clonotype. The chain recombines TRBV11-3 with TRBJ2-7; D possibly corresponds to TRBD2 (6 bases). With 5 bases removed from V and 2 bases from J, the gap between germline ends came to 13 bases. The CDR3 extends over 14 amino acids. The germline gives CDR1 SGHNT, CDR2 YENEEA. CDR3 in DNA: TGTGCCAGCAGCGGGACTTCGGGGCCCTACGAGCAGTACTTC. Amino acid sequence: CASSGTSGPYEQYF.

This clonotype has a handful of counts. The J gene is TRBJ1-2, the V gene TRBV12-3 or TRBV12-4; D is perhaps TRBD1 (6 bases). Trimming pared 8 bases from V and 4 bases from J, leaving 11 bases between. CDR3 length: 12 amino acids. CDR3 DNA sequence: TGTGCCAGCGGGGGCCAAGGCTATGGCTACACCTTC. Translation gives CASGGQGYGYTF.

The chain couples TRBV9 to TRBJ1-5, with D uncertain. The CDR3 is 14 residues long. Trimming shortened V by 8 bases and J by 0 bases, and 12 bases separated the two germline ends. In germline, CDR1 is SGDLS, CDR2 YYNGEE. The CDR3 here is CARLAGSSNQPQHF. CDR3 sequence (DNA): TGTGCCAGGCTCGCGGGCAGTAGCAATCAGCCCCAGCATTTT.